One and the same sample provided the 8 T cell receptor beta chains below, sequenced in a study of T-cell memory formation after mild COVID-19. One entry per CDR3 protein results from TCRdb running MiXCR on the 5' RACE reads. The repertoire holds around 450,000 distinct CDR3 sequences, with 20% to 30% as singletons. Sequencing was carried out using PBMCs or a T cell subset sorted from them (not recorded which). The receptors here all came from an adult woman who had mild COVID-19 (a few samples of this study predate the infection). Cell type and time point are not known.

CDR3 nucleotides: TGTGCCAGCTCACCACCGGTAATAGCGGGAGTCGGTGAGCAGTTCTTC. Translated, it gives CASSPPVIAGVGEQFF. This sequence joins TRBV18 and TRBJ2-1; 9 bases fit TRBD2. The CDR3 sequence is 16 residues long. Germline CDR1 reads KGHSH; CDR2 reads LQKENI. Trimming took 0 bases from V and 9 from J; bases not matched to a gene: 9.

The chain uses TRBV4-1 and TRBJ1-5; D perhaps matches TRBD1 (5 bases). CDR1 is MGHRA and CDR2 is YSYEKL in the germline V gene. CDR3 size: 16 residues. The V end lost 2 bases, the J end lost 3 bases, and 14 bases lay between the germline ends. The CDR3 region has the DNA TGCGCCAGCAGCCAACCCCGGGAGGGGATCAATCAGCCCCAGCATTTT. It encodes CASSQPREGINQPQHF.

This clonotype was counted between two and nine times. The rearrangement links TRBV7-9 to TRBJ2-5; maybe TRBD2 (5 bases). Trimming took 0 bases from V and 2 from J, leaving 13 bases between them. CDR3 length: 16 amino acids. From germline, CDR1 is SEHNR and CDR2 FQNEAQ (reference sequence). CDR3 loop: CASSLAGSGSQETQYF. The CDR3 DNA follows: TGTGCCAGCAGCTTAGCTGGGAGCGGTTCTCAAGAGACCCAGTACTTC.

DNA of the CDR3: TGTGCCAGCAGGGGACTAGCGGATATTATAGGCTACGAGCAGTACTTC. As protein: CASRGLADIIGYEQYF. The J gene is TRBJ2-7, the V gene TRBV27, with 11 bases aligning to TRBD2. The trim removed 6 bases at V and 3 bases at J, leaving 10 bases unmatched. Germline V gene lookup returns CDR1 MNHEY and CDR2 SMNVEV (reference sequence). The CDR3 has 16 residues.

This chain links TRBV27 with TRBJ1-2; 7 nucleotides match TRBD1. From germline, CDR1 is MNHEY and CDR2 SMNVEV (reference sequence). The length of the CDR3 is 16 residues. Trimming cost V 6 bases and J 5 bases; bases outside gene matches: 15. CDR3 sequence: CASRAATGDRDYGYTF. The CDR3 coding sequence is TGTGCCAGCAGAGCAGCTACAGGGGACCGCGATTATGGCTACACCTTC.

This clonotype was recorded at least ten times. The chain combines TRBV6-1 with TRBJ2-3; no firm D call. With 8 bases removed from V and 0 bases from J, the gap between germline ends came to 9 bases. This CDR3 comprises 13 residues. Per the germline V gene, CDR1 is MNHNS and CDR2 is SASEGT. The CDR3 DNA follows: TGTGCCAGCCGTCTGATTAGCACAGATACGCAGTATTTT. Amino acid sequence: CASRLISTDTQYF.

This chain uses TRBV20-1 with TRBJ2-7; 8 bases agree with TRBD2. The length of the CDR3 is 15 residues. Germline V gives CDR1 DFQATT, CDR2 SNEGSKA (reference sequence). With 3 bases clipped from V and 2 bases from J, the junction kept 9 bases outside the gene matches. In nucleotides, the CDR3 is TGCAGTGCTAGTCTGAGCGGGAGCCCCCCCTACGAGCAGTACTTC. Translation: CSASLSGSPPYEQYF.

V is TRBV18 and J is TRBJ2-1; 8 positions match TRBD1. The CDR3 sequence is 16 residues long. Germline V gene sequence: CDR1 KGHSH, CDR2 LQKENI. The trim removed 6 bases at V and 4 bases at J, leaving 11 bases unmatched. The CDR3 nucleotides are TGTGCCAGCTCCCGTTCATCAGGGGGCGTATACAATGAGCAGTTCTTC. This sequence encodes CASSRSSGGVYNEQFF.